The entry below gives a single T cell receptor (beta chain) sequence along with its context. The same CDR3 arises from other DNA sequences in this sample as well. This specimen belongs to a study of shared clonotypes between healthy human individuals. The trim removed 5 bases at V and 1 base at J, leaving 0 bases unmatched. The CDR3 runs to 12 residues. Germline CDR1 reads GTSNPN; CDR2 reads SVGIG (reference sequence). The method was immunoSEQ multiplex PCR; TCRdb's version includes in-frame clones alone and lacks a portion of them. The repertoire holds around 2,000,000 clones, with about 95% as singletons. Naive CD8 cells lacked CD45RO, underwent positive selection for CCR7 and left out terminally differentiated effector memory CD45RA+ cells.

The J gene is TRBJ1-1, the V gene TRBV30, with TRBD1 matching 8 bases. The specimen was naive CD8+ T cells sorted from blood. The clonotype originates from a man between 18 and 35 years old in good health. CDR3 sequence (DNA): TGTGCCTGGGGGACAGGGAACACTGAAGCTTTCTTT. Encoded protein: CAWGTGNTEAFF.